These 31 T cell receptor beta chains were sequenced from one sample in a study of blood T cell repertoires in COVID-19. Only in-frame clones appear in the TCRdb table, and some are missing; sequencing was by immunoSEQ multiplex PCR. The sample has about 78,000 clones, roughly nine tenths seen once. Sequencing was performed on peripheral blood. The receptors shown here come from a man aged 45-60 years with active or convalescent COVID-19.

V usage is TRBV19 and J usage is TRBJ1-5; D gene ambiguous. Germline values: CDR1 LNHDA, CDR2 SQIVND (reference sequence). The CDR3 is 15 residues long. Trimming stripped 2 bases from V and 1 base from J, with 9 bases between. CDR3 residues: CASSILAESNQPQHF. The CDR3 DNA is TGTGCCAGTAGTATACTGGCGGAAAGCAATCAGCCCCAGCATTTT.

J is TRBJ1-4 and V is TRBV10-3; 9 nucleotides line up with TRBD1. Germline CDR1 is ENHRY and CDR2 is SYGVKD. This CDR3 has 14 residues. V lost 10 bases to trimming and J lost 8 bases; unmatched junction nucleotides: 11. DNA of the CDR3: TGTGCCACCAAACAGGGACAGGGAGGCGAAAAACTGTTTTTT. This sequence encodes CATKQGQGGEKLFF.

V and J are TRBV4-1 and TRBJ2-2; D is unresolved. The V gene lost 2 bases and the J gene lost 0 bases, with 4 bases spanning the gap. Looked up from germline, CDR1 is MGHRA and CDR2 is YSYEKL. The CDR3 sequence is 14 residues long. The CDR3 DNA reads as TGCGCCAGCAGCCAACAGTCGAACACCGGGGAGCTGTTTTTT. The encoded protein is CASSQQSNTGELFF.

This chain links TRBV7-2 with TRBJ1-2; D may be TRBD1 (6 bases). Trimming pared 5 bases from V and 5 bases from J, leaving 18 bases between. This CDR3 is built from 15 residues. Germline V CDR1 and CDR2: SGHTA, FQGNSA. This CDR3 is CASSLSLGGGYGYTF. Written as DNA, the CDR3 is TGTGCCAGCAGCCTCTCTTTGGGAGGGGGATATGGCTACACCTTC.

The chain recombines TRBV19 with TRBJ2-3; D unclear. Trimming pared 4 bases from V and 3 bases from J, leaving 11 bases between. Germline CDR1 is LNHDA and CDR2 is SQIVND (reference sequence). The CDR3 is 14 amino acids. CDR3 in DNA: TGTGCCAGTAGTAGGGCATTCACTACAGATACGCAGTATTTT. It specifies CASSRAFTTDTQYF.

This chain uses TRBV3-1 (or the pseudogene TRBV3-2) with TRBJ2-1; 9 positions agree with TRBD2. There are 15 residues in the CDR3. Per germline, CDR1 LGHDT and CDR2 YNNKEL (reference sequence). The V and J ends lost 7 bases and 5 bases, in that order; junction bases with no gene match: 9. CDR3 sequence reads: CASTQTASGDNEQFF. CDR3 nucleotides: TGTGCCAGCACCCAGACGGCTAGCGGGGACAATGAGCAGTTCTTC.

The rearrangement joins TRBV5-4 to TRBJ1-2, with a tentative D call TRBD1 (5 bases). V gave up 4 bases and J gave up 5 bases, with 15 bases separating them. Germline V gene lookup returns CDR1 SGHNT and CDR2 YYREEE (reference sequence). CDR3 length equals 14 residues. The CDR3 is CASSRGGLPYGYTF. DNA of the CDR3: TGTGCCAGCAGCCGTGGGGGACTGCCGTATGGCTACACCTTC.

This chain connects TRBV19 to TRBJ1-1; D uncertain. The CDR3 has 14 residues. V was shortened by 3 bases and J by 3 bases, with 11 bases between the two germline ends. Per the germline V gene, CDR1 is LNHDA and CDR2 is SQIVND (reference sequence). This CDR3 is CASSITREDTEAFF. The CDR3 nucleotides are TGTGCCAGTAGTATTACCCGGGAGGACACTGAAGCTTTCTTT. Variable domain in full (rest from reference TRBV19 and TRBJ1-1): DGGITQSPKYLFRKEGQNVTLSCEQNLNHDAMYWYRQDPGQGLRLIYYSQIVNDFQKGDIAEGYSVSREKKESFPLTVTSAQKNPTAFYLCASSITREDTEAFFGQGTRLTVV.

This chain links TRBV5-4 with TRBJ1-1; TRBD1 matches 9 bases. Per germline, CDR1 SGHNT and CDR2 YYREEE (reference sequence). V was clipped by 4 bases and J by 1 base; unmatched bases: 5. The CDR3 is 15 residues long. The chain's CDR3 is CASSGTGQGNTEAFF. CDR3 sequence (DNA): TGTGCCAGCAGCGGCACGGGACAGGGGAACACTGAAGCTTTCTTT.

The chain carries TRBV5-1 and TRBJ2-7; 9 nucleotides line up with TRBD1. J lost 6 bases, V lost 0 bases, and 10 bases had no gene match. The CDR3 length is 16 residues. Germline loops: CDR1 SGHRS, CDR2 YFSETQ. The DNA for the CDR3 is TGCGCCAGCAGCTTGGACGTGGGACAGGGCTTTCCCGAGCAGTACTTC. This sequence encodes CASSLDVGQGFPEQYF.

The CDR3 region is CASSLGLENYEQYV. The CDR3 coding sequence is TGCGCCAGCAGCCTCGGACTAGAAAACTACGAGCAGTACGTC. The chain has TRBV5-1 and TRBJ2-7, with 7 positions matching TRBD2. The germline V gene encodes CDR1 SGHRS and CDR2 YFSETQ. Losses at the gene ends were 4 bases for V and 3 bases for J; bases not matched to a gene: 7. This CDR3 has 14 residues.

This chain connects TRBV7-9 to TRBJ1-2; maybe TRBD1 (6 bases). From germline, CDR1 is SEHNR and CDR2 FQNEAQ (reference sequence). Trimming cost V 1 base and J 7 bases, with 13 bases left between them. The CDR3 has 14 residues. The CDR3 region has the DNA TGTGCCAGCAGCTTAGGCAGTCCAGGGGCTGGCTACACCTTC. Amino acids: CASSLGSPGAGYTF.

This clone has a handful of counts. J is TRBJ2-7 and V is TRBV20-1; the D gene is possibly TRBD1 (5 bases). CDR3 length: 11 amino acids. Germline CDR1 and CDR2: DFQATT and SNEGSKA (reference sequence). V was shortened by 6 bases and J by 4 bases, with 10 bases between the two germline ends. CDR3 protein: CSAGDSYEQYV. The CDR3 coding sequence is TGCAGTGCCGGTGACAGTTACGAGCAGTACGTC.

The chain recombines TRBV7-2 with TRBJ1-2; 8 nucleotides align to TRBD1. With 2 bases clipped from V and 4 bases from J, the junction kept 3 bases outside the gene matches. Germline CDR1 is SGHTA and CDR2 is FQGNSA. The CDR3 is made up of 14 amino acids. CDR3 nucleotide sequence: TGTGCCAGCAGCTTACAGGGGGCTGCCTATGGCTACACCTTC. Its protein is CASSLQGAAYGYTF.

The CDR3 reads CASSHPKTSGGETQYF. The CDR3 coding sequence is TGTGCCAGCAGCCATCCCAAGACTAGCGGGGGAGAGACCCAGTACTTC. The chain recombines TRBV3-1 (or the pseudogene TRBV3-2) with TRBJ2-5; 12 bases are a match to TRBD2. The trim removed 3 bases at V and 4 bases at J, leaving 6 bases unmatched. Per germline, CDR1 LGHDT and CDR2 YNNKEL (reference sequence). This CDR3 is built from 16 residues.

This rearrangement joins TRBV19 to TRBJ1-5, with TRBD1 identical over 7 bases. CDR1 and CDR2 from the germline V gene are LNHDA and SQIVND (reference sequence). J was trimmed by 0 bases and V by 3 bases; bases with no gene match: 5. This CDR3 contains 16 residues. This CDR3 is CASSIIGTASNQPQHF. The DNA of the CDR3 is TGTGCCAGTAGTATTATCGGGACAGCTAGCAATCAGCCCCAGCATTTT.

CDR3 DNA: TGTGCCAGCAGCTTCGGGGGGTATGAGCAGTTCTTC. The encoded protein is CASSFGGYEQFF. The chain combines TRBV5-8 with TRBJ2-1, with 7 bases identical to TRBD2. J lost 8 bases, V lost 2 bases, and 1 base had no gene match. This CDR3 has 12 amino acids. Germline V gene lookup returns CDR1 SGHTS and CDR2 YDEGEE.

V usage is TRBV9 and J usage is TRBJ2-1; TRBD1 is a possible D gene (6 bases). The length of the CDR3 is 15 residues. Germline CDR1 is SGDLS and CDR2 is YYNGEE. The germline V and J ends were trimmed by 4 bases and 0 bases, with 11 bases remaining between them. CDR3 sequence reads: CASSSRDTSYNEQFF. CDR3 nucleotide sequence: TGTGCCAGCAGCTCCCGGGACACCTCCTACAATGAGCAGTTCTTC.

This chain links TRBV27 with TRBJ2-4; D is perhaps TRBD2 (6 bases). V was shortened by 3 bases and J by 1 base, with 7 bases between the two germline ends. The germline V gene encodes CDR1 MNHEY and CDR2 SMNVEV (reference sequence). The CDR3 extends over 14 amino acids. CDR3 DNA sequence: TGTGCCAGCAGTTTGGCGGGGGCCAAAAACATTCAGTACTTC. This gives the protein CASSLAGAKNIQYF.

This chain joins TRBV11-2 and TRBJ2-3; 10 bases align to TRBD1. This CDR3 has 18 residues. V dropped 1 base and J dropped 0; count of bases not matched to a gene: 7. Germline values: CDR1 SGHAT, CDR2 FQNNGV. The DNA for the CDR3 is TGTGCCAGCAGCTTAGTTAAGGGGACAGGGGTCAGCACAGATACGCAGTATTTT. As protein: CASSLVKGTGVSTDTQYF.

The chain uses TRBV9 and TRBJ2-7, with a possible D match to TRBD1 (6 bases). This CDR3 is 16 amino acids long. Germline assignment: CDR1 SGDLS and CDR2 YYNGEE. V shed 4 bases and J shed 6 bases, with 23 bases lying between them. In DNA form, the CDR3 reads TGTGCCAGCAGCCCACGGACAGCAAGTGCGGTTGGCGAGCAGTACTTC. The encoded protein is CASSPRTASAVGEQYF.

The chain couples TRBV19 to TRBJ1-1; 7 bases fit TRBD1. CDR3 size: 15 residues. The germline V gene has CDR1 LNHDA and CDR2 SQIVND (reference sequence). With 2 bases clipped from V and 6 bases from J, the junction kept 9 bases outside the gene matches. The CDR3 DNA is TGTGCCAGTAGTATAACGACAGGGTTGAGCGCTGAAGCTTTCTTT. This encodes CASSITTGLSAEAFF.

The chain recombines TRBV5-1 with TRBJ1-4; TRBD1 might be the D (5 bases). V was pared by 0 bases and J by 2 bases, with 14 bases between. CDR3 length: 17 residues. Germline lookup yields CDR1 SGHRS and CDR2 YFSETQ. Here the CDR3 reads CASSLGAGTSTNEKLFF. The CDR3 DNA follows: TGCGCCAGCAGCTTGGGGGCTGGGACTTCGACTAATGAAAAACTGTTTTTT.

The CDR3 DNA follows: TGTGCCATCAGTGAGTCCGGGGGGGGCTCCTACAATGAGCAGTTCTTC. It specifies CAISESGGGSYNEQFF. The V gene is TRBV10-3, the J gene TRBJ2-1; TRBD2 agrees at 8 bases. Germline lookup yields CDR1 ENHRY and CDR2 SYGVKD. CDR3 length: 16 amino acids. The V and J ends lost 0 bases and 0 bases, in that order; junction bases with no gene match: 1.

This chain joins TRBV6-5 and TRBJ1-1, with TRBD1 as a possible D gene (5 bases). This CDR3 region has 14 residues. Trimming pared 7 bases from V and 1 base from J, leaving 13 bases between. Germline values: CDR1 MNHEY, CDR2 SVGAGI. The CDR3 protein is CASILQEGNTEAFF. CDR3 in DNA: TGTGCCAGCATTTTACAGGAGGGGAACACTGAAGCTTTCTTT.

V is TRBV28 and J is TRBJ1-1; maybe TRBD1 (5 bases). Germline CDR1 is MDHEN and CDR2 is SYDVKM. The CDR3 has 15 residues. V was shortened by 7 bases and J by 4 bases, with 19 bases between the two germline ends. The CDR3 loop reads CASTSGGGESTEAFF. As DNA, the CDR3 is TGTGCCAGCACTTCCGGGGGGGGTGAGAGCACTGAAGCTTTCTTT. The complete variable domain, with remaining parts taken from reference TRBV28 and TRBJ1-1, reads DVKVTQSSRYLVKRTGEKVFLECVQDMDHENMFWYRQDPGLGLRLIYFSYDVKMKEKGDIPEGYSVSREKKERFSLILESASTNQTSMYLCASTSGGGESTEAFFGQGTRLTVV.

The count of this clone is one. The chain employs TRBV28 and TRBJ1-2; D is unresolved. The V and J ends lost 3 bases and 0 bases respectively, with 11 bases between them. This CDR3 has 15 amino acids. Germline CDR1 is MDHEN and CDR2 is SYDVKM. The chain's CDR3 is CASSFLVRANYGYTF. The CDR3 region has the DNA TGTGCCAGCAGTTTCCTGGTGCGGGCTAACTATGGCTACACCTTC.

V usage is TRBV10-3 and J usage is TRBJ1-2; 7 positions agree with TRBD1. The CDR3 has 14 residues. J was trimmed by 2 bases and V by 6 bases; bases with no gene match: 6. Germline CDR1 ENHRY, CDR2 SYGVKD. The CDR3 spells CAIRPTGINYGYTF. The CDR3 DNA sequence: TGTGCCATCAGACCGACAGGGATAAACTATGGCTACACCTTC.

The chain couples TRBV18 to TRBJ2-2; 8 bases line up with TRBD1. The CDR3 totals 16 residues. The J segment lost 4 bases and the V segment lost 0 bases, leaving 4 bases of the junction unmatched. Germline CDR1 and CDR2: KGHSH and LQKENI. The chain's CDR3 is CASSPPGQVLTGELFF. The CDR3 bases are TGTGCCAGCTCACCACCGGGACAGGTACTCACCGGGGAGCTGTTTTTT.

The V call is TRBV13, the J call TRBJ2-2; D might be TRBD2 (6 bases). Trimming took 8 bases from V and 6 from J, leaving 22 bases between them. Germline-derived CDR1 and CDR2 are PRHDT and FYEKMQ (reference sequence). The CDR3 is 16 residues long. The CDR3: CASRDGSIIGAGELFF. CDR3 DNA: TGTGCCAGCCGAGACGGGAGCATTATTGGGGCCGGGGAGCTGTTTTTT.

This clone was seen once. This chain uses TRBV5-1 with TRBJ1-2; TRBD1 might be the D (5 bases). CDR3 size: 12 residues. Germline CDR1 SGHRS, CDR2 YFSETQ. V was shortened by 4 bases and J by 4 bases, with 8 bases between the two germline ends. CDR3 loop: CASSEDSYGYTF. CDR3 nucleotide sequence: TGCGCCAGCAGCGAAGACAGCTATGGCTACACCTTC.